This is a list of T cell receptor beta chains from one sample in a study of Tregs in tolerant kidney transplant recipients. Profiled with immunoSEQ multiplex PCR; TCRdb holds only in-frame clones, not every one. The sample contains around 50,000 clones, around 83% of which appear only once. Sequenced input: CD4+ T cells from blood. Receptors were obtained from a human donor in good health. CDR3s include the opening cysteine and the closing phenylalanine or tryptophan. Each record gives: D gene, V gene, J gene, CDR3 length, clone size, CDR3 DNA, CDR3 protein. A D gene is named only where the DNA matches it firmly. Expanded clones are given a class, and other clones once, few, many or no size at all.

D gene: -
V gene: TRBV6-6
J gene: TRBJ2-7
CDR3 length: 14
clone size: -
CDR3 DNA: TGTGCCAGCAGTTACGGGGGCCCCACCTACGAGCAGTACTTC
CDR3 protein: CASSYGGPTYEQYF

D gene: -
V gene: TRBV6-6
J gene: TRBJ2-2
CDR3 length: 16
clone size: -
CDR3 DNA: TGTGCCAGCAGTTACGGGCTAGCAGCGAACACCGGGGAGCTGTTTTTT
CDR3 protein: CASSYGLAANTGELFF

D gene: TRBD2
V gene: TRBV7-8
J gene: TRBJ2-1
CDR3 length: 16
clone size: -
CDR3 DNA: TGTGCCAGCAGCTGGGCTGCGGCTAGCGGGGGGGGAGAGCAGTTCTTC
CDR3 protein: CASSWAAASGGGEQFF

D gene: -
V gene: TRBV4-1
J gene: TRBJ2-3
CDR3 length: 15
clone size: -
CDR3 DNA: TGCGCCAGCAGCCAAGGAGACAGAGCCGGAGATACGCAGTATTTT
CDR3 protein: CASSQGDRAGDTQYF

D gene: -
V gene: TRBV15
J gene: TRBJ2-5
CDR3 length: 18
clone size: -
CDR3 DNA: TGTGCCACCAGCAGAGATCCCCTCCGCGGGACCTACAAAGAGACCCAGTACTTC
CDR3 protein: CATSRDPLRGTYKETQYF

D gene: TRBD1
V gene: TRBV9
J gene: TRBJ2-5
CDR3 length: 15
clone size: -
CDR3 DNA: TGTGCCAGCAGCGTCGACAGGGGAGGCCGAGAGACCCAGTACTTC
CDR3 protein: CASSVDRGGRETQYF

D gene: -
V gene: TRBV7-2
J gene: TRBJ1-4
CDR3 length: 15
clone size: -
CDR3 DNA: TGTGCCAGCAGCGCCCAAGTGGGGGCTAATGAAAAACTGTTTTTT
CDR3 protein: CASSAQVGANEKLFF

D gene: TRBD2
V gene: TRBV28
J gene: TRBJ2-7
CDR3 length: 14
clone size: -
CDR3 DNA: TGTGCCAGCAGTTTTACTAGCGGGACTGGCGAGCAGTACTTC
CDR3 protein: CASSFTSGTGEQYF

D gene: TRBD2
V gene: TRBV19
J gene: TRBJ2-3
CDR3 length: 18
clone size: -
CDR3 DNA: TGTGCCAGTAGAAGGGGAGTAAGCGGGGTTAGTTTTGCAGATACGCAGTATTTT
CDR3 protein: CASRRGVSGVSFADTQYF

D gene: -
V gene: TRBV28
J gene: TRBJ1-1
CDR3 length: 15
clone size: few
CDR3 DNA: TGTGCCAGCAGTACCTCGGGCTTGGAGGGCACTGAAGCTTTCTTT
CDR3 protein: CASSTSGLEGTEAFF

D gene: -
V gene: TRBV23-1
J gene: TRBJ2-5
CDR3 length: 15
clone size: -
CDR3 DNA: TGCGCCAGCAGTCACGGCTACTTTTTCCAAGAGACCCAGTACTTC
CDR3 protein: CASSHGYFFQETQYF

D gene: -
V gene: TRBV6-5
J gene: TRBJ2-7
CDR3 length: 14
clone size: -
CDR3 DNA: TGTGCCAGCTCCGAAACCGGGACCACCTACGAGCAGTACTTC
CDR3 protein: CASSETGTTYEQYF

D gene: TRBD2
V gene: TRBV7-2
J gene: TRBJ2-5
CDR3 length: 19
clone size: -
CDR3 DNA: TGTGCCAGCAGCTCCTCCGAAGCACTAGCGGGGGGACCATGGGAGACCCAGTACTTC
CDR3 protein: CASSSSEALAGGPWETQYF

D gene: -
V gene: TRBV30
J gene: TRBJ1-1
CDR3 length: 15
clone size: -
CDR3 DNA: TGTGCCTGGAGTGTACGCCTGCAGACGAACACTGAAGCTTTCTTT
CDR3 protein: CAWSVRLQTNTEAFF

D gene: -
V gene: TRBV5-4
J gene: TRBJ2-2
CDR3 length: 13
clone size: -
CDR3 DNA: TGTGCCAGCAGCCCCCAGTGGACCGGGGAGCTGTTTTTT
CDR3 protein: CASSPQWTGELFF

D gene: TRBD1
V gene: TRBV19
J gene: TRBJ2-5
CDR3 length: 14
clone size: -
CDR3 DNA: TGTGCCAGTAGTCTTACAGGGGTCCAAGAGACCCAGTACTTC
CDR3 protein: CASSLTGVQETQYF

D gene: -
V gene: TRBV5-4
J gene: TRBJ2-5
CDR3 length: 14
clone size: -
CDR3 DNA: TGTGCCAGCAGCTTGTTAGGGGGAGGGGGGACCCAGTACTTC
CDR3 protein: CASSLLGGGGTQYF

D gene: -
V gene: TRBV6-1
J gene: TRBJ1-1
CDR3 length: 12
clone size: -
CDR3 DNA: TGTGCCAGCAGCCCAAATTGGGGGGCAGCTTTCTTT
CDR3 protein: CASSPNWGAAFF

D gene: TRBD1
V gene: TRBV10-3
J gene: TRBJ1-2
CDR3 length: 15
clone size: few
CDR3 DNA: TGTGCCATCAGCTCTGGGGACAGGGGCGACTATGGCTACACCTTC
CDR3 protein: CAISSGDRGDYGYTF

D gene: -
V gene: TRBV27
J gene: TRBJ2-7
CDR3 length: 13
clone size: -
CDR3 DNA: TGTGCCAGCAGCGCAGGGTTTACCAACGAGCAGTACTTC
CDR3 protein: CASSAGFTNEQYF

D gene: -
V gene: TRBV7-6
J gene: TRBJ2-5
CDR3 length: 13
clone size: -
CDR3 DNA: TGTGCCAGCAGCCCCCGTATGCTCGAGACCCAGTACTTC
CDR3 protein: CASSPRMLETQYF

D gene: TRBD2
V gene: TRBV6-1
J gene: TRBJ2-5
CDR3 length: 16
clone size: -
CDR3 DNA: TGTGCCAGCAGTGTCTTGACTAGCGGGGGCTGGGGGACCCAGTACTTC
CDR3 protein: CASSVLTSGGWGTQYF

D gene: -
V gene: TRBV7-3
J gene: TRBJ1-1
CDR3 length: 13
clone size: -
CDR3 DNA: TGTGCCAGCAGCACCCAGGGTGACACTGAAGCTTTCTTT
CDR3 protein: CASSTQGDTEAFF

D gene: -
V gene: TRBV18
J gene: TRBJ1-2
CDR3 length: 13
clone size: -
CDR3 DNA: TGTGCCAGCTCACCGAGACAAGTCTATGGCTACACCTTC
CDR3 protein: CASSPRQVYGYTF

D gene: -
V gene: TRBV5-5
J gene: TRBJ2-5
CDR3 length: 15
clone size: -
CDR3 DNA: TGTGCCAGCAGCTTGGAGGGACAAGACCAAGAGACCCAGTACTTC
CDR3 protein: CASSLEGQDQETQYF

D gene: TRBD1
V gene: TRBV7-2
J gene: TRBJ1-1
CDR3 length: 14
clone size: -
CDR3 DNA: TGTGCCAGCAGCTTAGGCGGGACAGGGGGAAGAGCTTTCTTT
CDR3 protein: CASSLGGTGGRAFF

D gene: -
V gene: TRBV5-5
J gene: TRBJ2-7
CDR3 length: 12
clone size: -
CDR3 DNA: TGTGCCAGCAGCTTGGAAGGGTTAGTACAGTACTTC
CDR3 protein: CASSLEGLVQYF

D gene: TRBD1
V gene: TRBV6-5
J gene: TRBJ1-2
CDR3 length: 14
clone size: once
CDR3 DNA: TGTGCCAGCAGTTACAATGACAGGGTCCTGGGCTACACCTTC
CDR3 protein: CASSYNDRVLGYTF

D gene: -
V gene: TRBV4-1
J gene: TRBJ2-6
CDR3 length: 16
clone size: once
CDR3 DNA: TGCGCCAGCAGCCCCTTCCCCCGATCTGGGGCCAACGTCCTGACTTTC
CDR3 protein: CASSPFPRSGANVLTF

D gene: -
V gene: TRBV7-2
J gene: TRBJ1-1
CDR3 length: 11
clone size: once
CDR3 DNA: TGTGCCAGCAGCCTAGGACAACAAGCTTTCTTT
CDR3 protein: CASSLGQQAFF

D gene: TRBD1
V gene: TRBV7-9
J gene: TRBJ2-1
CDR3 length: 15
clone size: -
CDR3 DNA: TGTGCCAGCAGCTTAAGTGGCAGGGGGCATAATGAGCAGTTCTTC
CDR3 protein: CASSLSGRGHNEQFF

D gene: -
V gene: TRBV27
J gene: TRBJ1-2
CDR3 length: 16
clone size: -
CDR3 DNA: TGTGCCAGCAGTTTATCGACCTCGGGGACACAAGCCGGCTACACCTTC
CDR3 protein: CASSLSTSGTQAGYTF

D gene: -
V gene: TRBV28
J gene: TRBJ2-7
CDR3 length: 15
clone size: -
CDR3 DNA: TGTGCCAGCAGTCAGGGGACGTTTCTGGACTACGAGCAGTACTTC
CDR3 protein: CASSQGTFLDYEQYF

D gene: TRBD1
V gene: TRBV28
J gene: TRBJ1-1
CDR3 length: 14
clone size: -
CDR3 DNA: TGTGCCAGCAGCCCTGTTACAGGGGGTACTGAAGCTTTCTTT
CDR3 protein: CASSPVTGGTEAFF

D gene: -
V gene: TRBV10-3
J gene: TRBJ2-7
CDR3 length: 14
clone size: -
CDR3 DNA: TGTGCCATCAGTGAGTCAGGGGACCCCTACGAGCAGTACTTC
CDR3 protein: CAISESGDPYEQYF

D gene: TRBD1
V gene: TRBV4-3
J gene: TRBJ1-5
CDR3 length: 20
clone size: -
CDR3 DNA: TGCGCCAGCAGCCAAGATCAGAGAGACAGGGACCCCTATAGCAATCAGCCCCAGCATTTT
CDR3 protein: CASSQDQRDRDPYSNQPQHF

D gene: -
V gene: TRBV18
J gene: TRBJ1-2
CDR3 length: 15
clone size: -
CDR3 DNA: TGTGCCAGCTCACCAAGCCAGGGGACAAACTATGGCTACACCTTC
CDR3 protein: CASSPSQGTNYGYTF

D gene: TRBD1
V gene: TRBV18
J gene: TRBJ1-3
CDR3 length: 17
clone size: -
CDR3 DNA: TGTGCCAGCTCACCCCCGACAGGGCCGAGCTCTGGAAACACCATATATTTT
CDR3 protein: CASSPPTGPSSGNTIYF

D gene: -
V gene: TRBV7-2
J gene: TRBJ2-6
CDR3 length: 16
clone size: -
CDR3 DNA: TGTGCCAGCAGCTTAAGAGGTACAGCTGGGGCCAACGTCCTGACTTTC
CDR3 protein: CASSLRGTAGANVLTF

D gene: TRBD2
V gene: TRBV29-1
J gene: TRBJ2-1
CDR3 length: 14
clone size: -
CDR3 DNA: TGCAGCGTGGATCCCAGCGGGATCCGGGATGAGCAGTTCTTC
CDR3 protein: CSVDPSGIRDEQFF

D gene: -
V gene: TRBV11-2
J gene: TRBJ2-2
CDR3 length: 17
clone size: -
CDR3 DNA: TGTGCCAGCAGCCCCAATGGATTGAGGTGGGACACCGGGGAGCTGTTTTTT
CDR3 protein: CASSPNGLRWDTGELFF

D gene: -
V gene: TRBV18
J gene: TRBJ1-2
CDR3 length: 15
clone size: -
CDR3 DNA: TGTGCCAGCTCACCAGGTCAGGGATTATACTATGGCTACACCTTC
CDR3 protein: CASSPGQGLYYGYTF